The following is a T cell receptor (beta chain) sequence with its context. The antigen is undetermined. The sample is drawn from a study of cytotoxic CD8 clonotypes in ibrutinib-treated CLL. About the study: Samples showed on average approximately 260,000 productive templates and about 100,000 productive rearrangements. Study observations and caveats: Private clonotypes, not public ones, expanded at ibrutinib response. Clonality increased at ibrutinib response and stayed stable in sustained remission. At progression, however, it fell back toward baseline.

The CDR3 is 15 residues long. Germline V gene sequence: CDR1 SEHNR, CDR2 FQNEAQ (reference sequence). The J segment lost 6 bases and the V segment lost 5 bases, leaving 11 bases of the junction unmatched. The planned depth of sequencing spanned 1 in 200,000 to 1 in 1 million T cells. The data were produced by immunoSEQ multiplex PCR, yet TCRdb's version contains in-frame clones alone and is incomplete. The data contain about 200,000 clones, roughly 77% of them seen just once; the ten biggest clones take up roughly 5.9%. The chain joins TRBV7-9 to TRBJ2-7; 9 positions agree with TRBD2. The origin of this receptor is a human donor with chronic lymphocytic leukemia. The specimen comprised PBMCs, sampled after 12 months of ibrutinib treatment. Here the CDR3 DNA reads TGTGCCAGCAGCCCCCCGGGACTAGCAATCGGCGAGCAGTACTTC. This sequence encodes CASSPPGLAIGEQYF.